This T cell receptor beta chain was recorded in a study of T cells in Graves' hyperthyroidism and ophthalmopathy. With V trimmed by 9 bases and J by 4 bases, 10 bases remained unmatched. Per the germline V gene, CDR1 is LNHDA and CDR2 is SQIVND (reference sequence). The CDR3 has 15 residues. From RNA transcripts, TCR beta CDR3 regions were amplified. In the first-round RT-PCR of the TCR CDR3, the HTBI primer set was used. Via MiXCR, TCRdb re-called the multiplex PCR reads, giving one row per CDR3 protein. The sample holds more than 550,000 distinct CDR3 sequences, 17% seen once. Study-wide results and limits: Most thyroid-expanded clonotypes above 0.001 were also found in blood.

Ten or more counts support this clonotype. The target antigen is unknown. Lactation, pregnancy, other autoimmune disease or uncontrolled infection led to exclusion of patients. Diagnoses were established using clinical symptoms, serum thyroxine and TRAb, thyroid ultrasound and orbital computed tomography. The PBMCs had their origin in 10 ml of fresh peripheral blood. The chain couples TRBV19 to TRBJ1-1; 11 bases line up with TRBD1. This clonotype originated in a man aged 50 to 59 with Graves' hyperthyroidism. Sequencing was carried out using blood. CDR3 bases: TGTGCCAGCTCTCGGACAGGGGGCAGAGGCACTGAAGCTTTCTTT. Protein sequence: CASSRTGGRGTEAFF.